This TCR beta chain was recovered during a study of T cell responses to AZD1222 COVID-19 vaccine. This CDR3 has 14 amino acids. Germline V gene lookup returns CDR1 KGHDR and CDR2 SFDVKD. V was pared by 7 bases and J by 2 bases, with 8 bases between. Regarding this clone: Its antigen is unknown.

Sequencing was performed with immunoSEQ multiplex PCR; in TCRdb, only in-frame clones are kept and a portion is missing. This table holds fewer than 150,000 clones, roughly nine tenths found once. Study-wide results and limits: Compared with day 0, the breadth and depth of the Spike-specific TCR repertoire rose significantly after two doses of AZD1222. Donors in the cohort were predominantly white British and more often female, and clonal diversity was possibly underestimated.

The specimen was peripheral blood, collected on day 0 of AZD1222 vaccination. The source of this sequence is an adult in good health. The chain couples TRBV24-1 to TRBJ2-6, with a tentative D call TRBD2 (6 bases). The CDR3 region is CATRGGAGANVLTF. The CDR3 nucleotides read TGTGCCACCAGGGGCGGGGCTGGGGCCAACGTCCTGACTTTC.